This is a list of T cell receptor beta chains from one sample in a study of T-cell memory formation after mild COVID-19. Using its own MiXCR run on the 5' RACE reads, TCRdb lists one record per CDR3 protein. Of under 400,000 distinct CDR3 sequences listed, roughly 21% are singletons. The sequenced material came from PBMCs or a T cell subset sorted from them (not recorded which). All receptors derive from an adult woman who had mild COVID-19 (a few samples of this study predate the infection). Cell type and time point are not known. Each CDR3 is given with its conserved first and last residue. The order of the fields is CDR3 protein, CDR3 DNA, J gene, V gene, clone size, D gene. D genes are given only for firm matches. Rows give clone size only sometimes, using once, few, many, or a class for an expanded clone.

CDR3 protein: CASSPGRNTGELFF
CDR3 DNA: TGTGCCAGCAGTCCCGGACGGAACACCGGGGAGCTGTTTTTT
J gene: TRBJ2-2
V gene: TRBV2
clone size: many
D gene: .

CDR3 protein: CASSFTTWAGANVLTF
CDR3 DNA: TGTGCCAGCAGTTTCACGACCTGGGCAGGGGCCAACGTCCTGACTTTC
J gene: TRBJ2-6
V gene: TRBV6-5
clone size: .
D gene: .

CDR3 protein: CSASLAGALTSYNEQFF
CDR3 DNA: TGCAGTGCTAGCTTAGCGGGGGCCCTCACCTCCTACAATGAGCAGTTCTTC
J gene: TRBJ2-1
V gene: TRBV20-1
clone size: .
D gene: TRBD2

CDR3 protein: CASSPSPALTEAFF
CDR3 DNA: TGTGCCAGCTCACCATCCCCTGCCCTCACTGAAGCTTTCTTT
J gene: TRBJ1-1
V gene: TRBV18
clone size: medium-sized
D gene: .

CDR3 protein: CASSLGQPPYEQYF
CDR3 DNA: TGTGCCAGCAGCCTCGGACAGCCACCCTACGAGCAGTACTTC
J gene: TRBJ2-7
V gene: TRBV11-1
clone size: few
D gene: .

CDR3 protein: CASSLTSTGTDTQYF
CDR3 DNA: TGTGCCAGCAGCTTAACGAGCACAGGGACAGATACGCAGTATTTT
J gene: TRBJ2-3
V gene: TRBV7-3
clone size: .
D gene: .

CDR3 protein: CASSFKGEDNQPQHF
CDR3 DNA: TGTGCCAGCAGTTTCAAGGGAGAGGACAATCAGCCCCAGCATTTT
J gene: TRBJ1-5
V gene: TRBV28
clone size: .
D gene: .

CDR3 protein: CASSIRGGGDTEAFF
CDR3 DNA: TGTGCCAGTAGCATCCGGGGGGGAGGGGACACTGAAGCTTTCTTT
J gene: TRBJ1-1
V gene: TRBV19
clone size: .
D gene: .

CDR3 protein: CASSQGGEETQYF
CDR3 DNA: TGTGCCAGCAGCCAAGGCGGGGAAGAGACCCAGTACTTC
J gene: TRBJ2-5
V gene: TRBV4-2
clone size: many
D gene: .

CDR3 protein: CASTYEGKGNEKLFF
CDR3 DNA: TGTGCCAGCACCTACGAAGGGAAGGGGAATGAAAAACTGTTTTTT
J gene: TRBJ1-4
V gene: TRBV6-6
clone size: .
D gene: .

CDR3 protein: CATSDPRTVGEKLFF
CDR3 DNA: TGTGCCACCAGTGACCCAAGGACCGTGGGGGAAAAACTGTTTTTT
J gene: TRBJ1-4
V gene: TRBV24-1
clone size: .
D gene: .

CDR3 protein: CSARDLETGTDTQYF
CDR3 DNA: TGCAGTGCTAGAGACCTGGAGACAGGGACAGATACGCAGTATTTT
J gene: TRBJ2-3
V gene: TRBV20-1
clone size: few
D gene: TRBD1

CDR3 protein: CASRLKDEQYF
CDR3 DNA: TGCGCCAGCAGACTAAAGGACGAGCAGTACTTC
J gene: TRBJ2-7
V gene: TRBV5-1
clone size: .
D gene: .

CDR3 protein: CASRLGFLADSNQPQHF
CDR3 DNA: TGTGCCAGCCGTTTAGGGTTTTTGGCCGATAGCAATCAGCCCCAGCATTTT
J gene: TRBJ1-5
V gene: TRBV12-3/TRBV12-4
clone size: .
D gene: .

CDR3 protein: CASSYAALMNTEAFF
CDR3 DNA: TGTGCCAGCAGTTATGCGGCCCTCATGAACACTGAAGCTTTCTTT
J gene: TRBJ1-1
V gene: TRBV6-5
clone size: few
D gene: .

CDR3 protein: CASSLLASGRVTEAFF
CDR3 DNA: TGTGCCAGCAGCTTACTTGCCTCCGGGCGGGTCACTGAAGCTTTCTTT
J gene: TRBJ1-1
V gene: TRBV5-6
clone size: few
D gene: .

CDR3 protein: CSPSGTGTYGYTF
CDR3 DNA: TGCAGTCCATCCGGGACAGGGACCTATGGCTACACCTTC
J gene: TRBJ1-2
V gene: TRBV20-1
clone size: few
D gene: TRBD1

CDR3 protein: CASSSWTGNYGYTF
CDR3 DNA: TGTGCCAGCAGTTCGTGGACAGGAAACTATGGCTACACCTTC
J gene: TRBJ1-2
V gene: TRBV12-3/TRBV12-4
clone size: many
D gene: TRBD1

CDR3 protein: CASSPPGAQPNEKLFF
CDR3 DNA: TGCGCCAGCAGCCCTCCCGGCGCACAGCCGAATGAAAAACTGTTTTTT
J gene: TRBJ1-4
V gene: TRBV4-1
clone size: .
D gene: .

CDR3 protein: CASSLGGQVVTLHF
CDR3 DNA: TGTGCCAGCAGCCTCGGGGGGCAAGTTGTCACCCTCCACTTT
J gene: TRBJ1-6
V gene: TRBV5-4
clone size: .
D gene: .

CDR3 protein: CASSLGGQGAEKLFF
CDR3 DNA: TGTGCCAGCAGCTTAGGGGGACAGGGAGCTGAAAAACTGTTTTTT
J gene: TRBJ1-4
V gene: TRBV7-6
clone size: few
D gene: TRBD1

CDR3 protein: CASSPAYSANEKLFF
CDR3 DNA: TGTGCCAGCAGCCCCGCTTATTCGGCTAATGAAAAACTGTTTTTT
J gene: TRBJ1-4
V gene: TRBV9
clone size: .
D gene: .

CDR3 protein: CASSLEYGNTEAFF
CDR3 DNA: TGTGCCAGCAGCTTAGAATACGGGAACACTGAAGCTTTCTTT
J gene: TRBJ1-1
V gene: TRBV7-9
clone size: few
D gene: .

CDR3 protein: CASSLYRYSNQPQHF
CDR3 DNA: TGCGCCAGCAGTCTCTACAGATATAGCAATCAGCCCCAGCATTTT
J gene: TRBJ1-5
V gene: TRBV23-1
clone size: .
D gene: .

CDR3 protein: CASSSQGLYEQYF
CDR3 DNA: TGTGCCAGCAGTTCCCAAGGACTGTACGAGCAGTACTTC
J gene: TRBJ2-7
V gene: TRBV6-5
clone size: few
D gene: .

CDR3 protein: CASSARSQIEAFF
CDR3 DNA: TGTGCCAGCAGCGCGAGAAGCCAGATTGAAGCTTTCTTT
J gene: TRBJ1-1
V gene: TRBV14
clone size: .
D gene: .

CDR3 protein: CASSFGTDVRGYTF
CDR3 DNA: TGTGCCAGCAGTTTTGGGACAGATGTTCGTGGCTACACCTTC
J gene: TRBJ1-2
V gene: TRBV12-3/TRBV12-4
clone size: few
D gene: TRBD1

CDR3 protein: CATSARTDTQYF
CDR3 DNA: TGTGCCACCAGTGCCCGCACAGATACGCAGTATTTT
J gene: TRBJ2-3
V gene: TRBV24-1
clone size: .
D gene: .

CDR3 protein: CASSGPPQDSGNTIYF
CDR3 DNA: TGCGCCAGCAGCGGGCCCCCGCAGGACTCTGGAAACACCATATATTTT
J gene: TRBJ1-3
V gene: TRBV5-1
clone size: .
D gene: .

CDR3 protein: CASSLFDRILYGYTF
CDR3 DNA: TGTGCCAGCAGTTTATTCGACAGGATACTCTATGGCTACACCTTC
J gene: TRBJ1-2
V gene: TRBV12-3/TRBV12-4
clone size: .
D gene: .

CDR3 protein: CASSVGSQSTDTQYF
CDR3 DNA: TGTGCCAGCAGCGTAGGTAGCCAAAGCACAGATACGCAGTATTTT
J gene: TRBJ2-3
V gene: TRBV9
clone size: .
D gene: .

CDR3 protein: CASSSGTSRSTDTQYF
CDR3 DNA: TGTGCCAGCAGTTCCGGGACTAGCAGGTCAACAGATACGCAGTATTTT
J gene: TRBJ2-3
V gene: TRBV12-3/TRBV12-4
clone size: few
D gene: TRBD2

CDR3 protein: CASSTSGSIYNEQFF
CDR3 DNA: TGTGCCAGCAGCACTAGCGGGAGTATTTACAATGAGCAGTTCTTC
J gene: TRBJ2-1
V gene: TRBV12-3/TRBV12-4
clone size: .
D gene: TRBD2

CDR3 protein: CASSSGQGPVSYNEQFF
CDR3 DNA: TGCGCCAGCAGCTCGGGACAGGGCCCCGTTTCCTACAATGAGCAGTTCTTC
J gene: TRBJ2-1
V gene: TRBV5-1
clone size: few
D gene: TRBD1

CDR3 protein: CASSTLDRGKSEAFF
CDR3 DNA: TGTGCCAGCAGTACCCTTGACAGGGGGAAGTCTGAAGCTTTCTTT
J gene: TRBJ1-1
V gene: TRBV6-5
clone size: .
D gene: TRBD1

CDR3 protein: CSGRQVYTEAFF
CDR3 DNA: TGCAGCGGAAGACAGGTCTACACTGAAGCTTTCTTT
J gene: TRBJ1-1
V gene: TRBV29-1
clone size: .
D gene: .

CDR3 protein: CASSQGPLEQFF
CDR3 DNA: TGTGCCAGCAGCCAAGGGCCGCTGGAGCAGTTCTTC
J gene: TRBJ2-1
V gene: TRBV4-2
clone size: once
D gene: .

CDR3 protein: CASSLQGLTLFF
CDR3 DNA: TGCGCCAGCAGCTTGCAGGGTCTAACGCTGTTTTTT
J gene: TRBJ2-2
V gene: TRBV5-1
clone size: few
D gene: .

CDR3 protein: CASSQPGSPLHF
CDR3 DNA: TGCGCCAGCAGCCAACCCGGGTCACCCCTCCACTTT
J gene: TRBJ1-6
V gene: TRBV4-1
clone size: .
D gene: .

CDR3 protein: CASSLDLAREKGGYTF
CDR3 DNA: TGTGCCAGCAGCTTAGATCTGGCCAGGGAGAAGGGTGGCTACACCTTC
J gene: TRBJ1-2
V gene: TRBV11-2
clone size: .
D gene: .

CDR3 protein: CASSLRQASSYEQYF
CDR3 DNA: TGCGCCAGCAGCCTACGACAGGCGAGCTCCTACGAGCAGTACTTC
J gene: TRBJ2-7
V gene: TRBV5-1
clone size: .
D gene: .

CDR3 protein: CASSLAVEGLRNEQFF
CDR3 DNA: TGTGCCAGCAGCTTAGCGGTGGAAGGACTACGCAATGAGCAGTTCTTC
J gene: TRBJ2-1
V gene: TRBV7-2
clone size: few
D gene: .

CDR3 protein: CATRGQGFEKLFF
CDR3 DNA: TGTGCCACCCGGGGACAGGGGTTTGAAAAACTGTTTTTT
J gene: TRBJ1-4
V gene: TRBV2
clone size: .
D gene: TRBD1

CDR3 protein: CASSMSGQTYEQYF
CDR3 DNA: TGTGCCAGTAGTATGTCGGGACAGACCTACGAGCAGTACTTC
J gene: TRBJ2-7
V gene: TRBV19
clone size: few
D gene: TRBD1

CDR3 protein: CAWTGGYEQYF
CDR3 DNA: TGTGCCTGGACCGGAGGCTACGAGCAGTACTTC
J gene: TRBJ2-7
V gene: TRBV30
clone size: .
D gene: .

CDR3 protein: CASSSLAGSSYEQYF
CDR3 DNA: TGTGCCAGCAGCTCTCTAGCGGGGTCTTCCTACGAGCAGTACTTC
J gene: TRBJ2-7
V gene: TRBV6-5
clone size: few
D gene: TRBD2

CDR3 protein: CASSRPRTAMNTEAFF
CDR3 DNA: TGTGCCAGCAGCCGACCCCGGACAGCGATGAACACTGAAGCTTTCTTT
J gene: TRBJ1-1
V gene: TRBV5-6
clone size: .
D gene: .

CDR3 protein: CASSQPGLAGRMSEQYF
CDR3 DNA: TGTGCCAGCAGTCAACCGGGACTAGCGGGGCGGATGTCCGAGCAGTACTTC
J gene: TRBJ2-7
V gene: TRBV6-5
clone size: many
D gene: TRBD2

CDR3 protein: CSARDSSSSYNSPLHF
CDR3 DNA: TGCAGTGCTCGGGACTCTTCTAGCTCCTATAATTCACCCCTCCACTTT
J gene: TRBJ1-6
V gene: TRBV20-1
clone size: few
D gene: .

CDR3 protein: CASSTGLGNEQFF
CDR3 DNA: TGTGCCAGCAGTACAGGGTTGGGGAATGAGCAGTTCTTC
J gene: TRBJ2-1
V gene: TRBV6-5
clone size: .
D gene: .

CDR3 protein: CSVEDSQVNTEAFF
CDR3 DNA: TGCAGCGTTGAAGATAGCCAAGTGAACACTGAAGCTTTCTTT
J gene: TRBJ1-1
V gene: TRBV29-1
clone size: .
D gene: .

CDR3 protein: CASRRDRHSIGQQYF
CDR3 DNA: TGTGCCAGCAGGCGGGACCGCCATTCGATAGGGCAGCAGTACTTC
J gene: TRBJ2-7
V gene: TRBV5-6
clone size: .
D gene: .